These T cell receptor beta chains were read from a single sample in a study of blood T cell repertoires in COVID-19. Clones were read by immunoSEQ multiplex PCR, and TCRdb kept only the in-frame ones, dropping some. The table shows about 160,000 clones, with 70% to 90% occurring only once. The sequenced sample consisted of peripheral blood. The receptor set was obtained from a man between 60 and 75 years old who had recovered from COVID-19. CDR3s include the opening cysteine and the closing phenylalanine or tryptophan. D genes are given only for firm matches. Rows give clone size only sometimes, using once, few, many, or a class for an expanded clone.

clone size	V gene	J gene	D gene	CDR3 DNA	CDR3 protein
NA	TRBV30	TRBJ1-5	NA	TGTGCCTGGAGTGTGCGGGGGAATCAGCCCCAGCATTTT	CAWSVRGNQPQHF
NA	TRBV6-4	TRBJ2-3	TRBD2	TGTGCCAGCAGTCTCAACGGACTAGTCCCAGATACGCAGTATTTT	CASSLNGLVPDTQYF
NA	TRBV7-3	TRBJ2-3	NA	TGTGCCAGCAGCTTAATGTCGGCAGATACGCAGTATTTT	CASSLMSADTQYF
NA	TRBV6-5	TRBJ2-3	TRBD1	TGTGCCAGCACCCGGGACAGGAACACAGATACGCAGTATTTT	CASTRDRNTDTQYF
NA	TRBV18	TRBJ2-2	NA	TGTGCCAGCTCACGAAGGGGATTCGGGGAGCTGTTTTTT	CASSRRGFGELFF
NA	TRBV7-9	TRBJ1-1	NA	TGTGCCAGCAGCCCCGAGGACTGGAACACTGAAGCTTTCTTT	CASSPEDWNTEAFF
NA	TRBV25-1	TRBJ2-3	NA	TGTGCCAGCAGTGAACTAGCGAGCACAGATACGCAGTATTTT	CASSELASTDTQYF
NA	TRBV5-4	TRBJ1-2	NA	TGTGCCAGCAGCTTGATGAGGAACTATGGCTACACCTTC	CASSLMRNYGYTF
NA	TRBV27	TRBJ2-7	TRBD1	TGTGCCACGAAAATAGGGACAGGGGGCTTTTACGAGCAGTACTTC	CATKIGTGGFYEQYF
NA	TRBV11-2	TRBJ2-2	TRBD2	TGTGCCAGCAGCCCCGGACTAGCGGGGGGGCCGGGCACCGGGGAGCTGTTTTTT	CASSPGLAGGPGTGELFF
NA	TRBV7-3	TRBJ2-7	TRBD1	TGTGCCAGCAGCTTAATGGGACAGGGTGGGGAGCAGTACTTC	CASSLMGQGGEQYF
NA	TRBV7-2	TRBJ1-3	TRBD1	TGTGCCAGCAGCCGGCTGGGACAGGGGCTTGGAAACACCATATATTTT	CASSRLGQGLGNTIYF
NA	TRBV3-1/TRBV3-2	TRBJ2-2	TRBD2	TGTGCCAGCAGCCAAGGAAACCTAGCGGTCAACACCGGGGAGCTGTTTTTT	CASSQGNLAVNTGELFF
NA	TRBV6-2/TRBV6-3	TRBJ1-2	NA	TGTGCCAGCAGTTTACCCAGGGAGGGGCCTGGCTACACCTTC	CASSLPREGPGYTF
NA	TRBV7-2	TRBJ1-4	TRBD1	TGTGCCAGCAGCTTCGGACAGGGATTTGAAAAACTGTTTTTT	CASSFGQGFEKLFF
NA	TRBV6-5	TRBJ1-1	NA	TGTGCCAGCACCTCCTCTGGCAGGGCTGAAGCTTTCTTT	CASTSSGRAEAFF
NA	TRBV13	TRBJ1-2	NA	TGTGCCAGCAGTTCCGCCGGACAGCCCTATGGCTACACCTTC	CASSSAGQPYGYTF
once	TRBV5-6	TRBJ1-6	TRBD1	TGTGCCAGCAGCTCGGAGACAGGGGCGGTCTTCTCACCCCTCCACTTT	CASSSETGAVFSPLHF
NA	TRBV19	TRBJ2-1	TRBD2	TGTGCCAGTAGTACCAGTCCTAGCGGGGGCAGGAATGAGCAGTTCTTC	CASSTSPSGGRNEQFF
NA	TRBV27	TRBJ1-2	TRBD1	TGTGCCAGCAGTGCCAGGGACAGCCCGGTAGTCTATGGCTACACCTTC	CASSARDSPVVYGYTF
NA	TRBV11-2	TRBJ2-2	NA	TGTGCCAGCAGCCCTCGAGACGGGGGGGAGCTGTTTTTT	CASSPRDGGELFF
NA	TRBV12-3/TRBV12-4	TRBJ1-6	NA	TGTGCCAGCAGTTTTGCGGGCTTTTCACCCCTCCACTTT	CASSFAGFSPLHF
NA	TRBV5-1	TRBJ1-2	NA	TGCGCCAGCAGCTTGTCGTCCGGAGCGGGCTATGGCTACACCTTC	CASSLSSGAGYGYTF
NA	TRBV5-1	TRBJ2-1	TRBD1	TGCGCCAGCAGCTTTCCCTCAGGGGGTGGGCCTAACAATGAGCAGTTCTTC	CASSFPSGGGPNNEQFF
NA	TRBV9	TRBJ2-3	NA	TGTGCCAGCAGCGTAGGCGGGGACTCCACAGATACGCAGTATTTT	CASSVGGDSTDTQYF
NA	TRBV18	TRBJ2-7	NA	TGTGCCAGCTCACCGGACACCCTAGCCTACGAGCAGTACTTC	CASSPDTLAYEQYF
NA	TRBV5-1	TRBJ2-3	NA	TGCGCCAGCAGCTTGGGACAGGCTCGCACAGATACGCAGTATTTT	CASSLGQARTDTQYF
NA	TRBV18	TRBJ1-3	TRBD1	TGTGCCAGCTCACCCTCGGGACAGGGCGATTCAGGAAACACCATATATTTT	CASSPSGQGDSGNTIYF
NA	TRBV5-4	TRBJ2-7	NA	TGTGCCAGCAGCTTGAGAACAGTTCCCTACGAGCAGTACTTC	CASSLRTVPYEQYF
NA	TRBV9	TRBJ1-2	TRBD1	TGTGCCAGCAGCGTAGAACAGGGGGAGGGTGGCTACACCTTC	CASSVEQGEGGYTF
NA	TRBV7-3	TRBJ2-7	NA	TGTGCCAGCAGCTTAGGCCCGGGACTTCCTGGGGAGCAGTACTTC	CASSLGPGLPGEQYF
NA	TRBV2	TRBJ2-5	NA	TGTGCCAGCAGTGAAGGATCGGGGATGGGGGAGACCCAGTACTTC	CASSEGSGMGETQYF
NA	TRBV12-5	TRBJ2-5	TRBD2	TGTGCTAGCCTTTGCGGGGGACTAGGGCTGGAAGAGACCCAGTACTTC	CASLCGGLGLEETQYF
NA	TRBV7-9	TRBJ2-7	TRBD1	TGTGCCAGCAGCTCCGGACAGGGAAGAATCTACGAGCAGTACTTC	CASSSGQGRIYEQYF
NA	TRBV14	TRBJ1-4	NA	TGTGCCAGCAGCCAAGGAAAGCGGTCATGGGCTAATGAAAAACTGTTTTTT	CASSQGKRSWANEKLFF
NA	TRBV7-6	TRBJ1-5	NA	TGTGCCAGCAGCTTAGTGGCGGCGACCAATCAGCCCCAGCATTTT	CASSLVAATNQPQHF
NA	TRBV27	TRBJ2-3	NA	TGTGCCAGCAGTTTAATTGGCTCGACAGATACGCAGTATTTT	CASSLIGSTDTQYF
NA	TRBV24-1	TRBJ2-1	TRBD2	TGTGCCACCAGTAGAGGAATGCGGGGGGGCCGAAAGGATGAGCAGTTCTTC	CATSRGMRGGRKDEQFF
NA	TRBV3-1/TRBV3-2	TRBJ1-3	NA	TGTGCCAGCAGCCAAGATGGGGCCAGGGGTTCCGGTGGTGGAAACACCATATATTTT	CASSQDGARGSGGGNTIYF
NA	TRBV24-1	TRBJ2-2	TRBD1	TGTGCCACCAGTGAACGCGACAGGGGCGGGGAGCTGTTTTTT	CATSERDRGGELFF
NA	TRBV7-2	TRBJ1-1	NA	TGTGCCAGCAGCCCTGGACAGCGCGCTGTTGGTTTCTTT	CASSPGQRAVGFF
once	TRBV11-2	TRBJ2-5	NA	TGTGCCAGCAGCCCTCGGGAGACCCAGTACTTC	CASSPRETQYF
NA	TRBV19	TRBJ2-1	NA	TGTGCCAGTATCCCTAGCCAGGCGGATATTTACAATGAGCAGTTCTTC	CASIPSQADIYNEQFF
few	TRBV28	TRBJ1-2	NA	TGTGCCAGCAAAGGAGACTATGGCTACACCTTC	CASKGDYGYTF
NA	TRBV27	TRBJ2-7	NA	TGTGCCAGCAGTTTAGCAGGGGAGGGTATTGTAGTCGAGCAGTACTTC	CASSLAGEGIVVEQYF
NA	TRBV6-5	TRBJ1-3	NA	TGTGCCAGCAGTTACACAGCTGGAAACACCATATATTTT	CASSYTAGNTIYF
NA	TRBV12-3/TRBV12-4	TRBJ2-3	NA	TGTGCCAGCAGGCCTAGCGCCCCAGCGCAGTATTTT	CASRPSAPAQYF
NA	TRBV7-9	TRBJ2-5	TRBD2	TGTGCCAGCAGCCCCGGGGTAGCGGGGGGTCAAGAGACCCAGTACTTC	CASSPGVAGGQETQYF
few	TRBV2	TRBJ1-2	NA	TGTGCCAGCACGAGGGAAGGTTTCGATGGCTACACCTTC	CASTREGFDGYTF
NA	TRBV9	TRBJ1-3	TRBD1	TGTGCCAGCAGCGTGGGGACAGGCGATCCTGGAAACACCATATATTTT	CASSVGTGDPGNTIYF